This T cell receptor beta chain was sequenced in a study of blood T cell repertoires in COVID-19. Clones were sequenced by immunoSEQ multiplex PCR, and TCRdb holds only the in-frame ones, with some missing. The sample has more than 95,000 clones; roughly 90% are singletons. The CDR3 sequence is 15 residues long. Germline assignment: CDR1 GTSNPN and CDR2 SVGIG (reference sequence). V lost 3 bases, J lost 8 bases, and 19 bases lay in between. Material: peripheral blood. The chain joins TRBV30 to TRBJ1-4; a possible D gene is TRBD1 (6 bases). The TCR comes from a human donor in a cohort sampled during active COVID-19. CDR3 sequence: CAWSVLTGFGEKLFF. DNA for the CDR3: TGTGCCTGGAGCGTCTTAACAGGGTTTGGGGAAAAACTGTTTTTT.